The 19 T cell receptor beta chains below come from one sample, sequenced in a study of blood T cells in healthy people across ages. Together with a sample-barcoded 5' primer, a J-beta primer mix was included in a second PCR lasting 7 to 11 cycles. TCRdb re-analysed the 5' RACE reads in MiXCR, keeping a single row per CDR3 protein. The sample contains some 560,000 distinct CDR3 sequences, about 28% of which appear only once. These data were also filed under a second study, of T cells of mothers and their children.

Sequenced: blood. The receptor set was obtained from a boy aged 2-15 years in good health.

This clonotype has more than one count but fewer than ten. One end of the junction does not line up with germline, which may come from a read error. The chain recombines TRBV4-1 with TRBJ1-1; D is undetermined. The CDR3 runs 14 residues. CDR1 is MGHRA, CDR2 YSYEKL, per germline. The CDR3 DNA sequence: TGTGCCAGCAGCCAAGATCCAGGGAACACTGAAGCTTTCTTT. This gives the protein CASSQDPGNTEAFF.

There are a few counts of this clonotype. The V and J genes are TRBV6-6 and TRBJ1-4; D gene uncertain. CDR3 length equals 13 residues. Germline CDR1 reads MNHNY; CDR2 reads SVGAGI (reference sequence). Trimming took off 3 bases at V and 3 bases at J, with 5 bases between the two ends. CDR3 region: CASSYRPNEKLFF. The CDR3 DNA follows: TGTGCCAGCAGTTATAGGCCTAATGAAAAACTGTTTTTT.

This clonotype was seen more than once but under ten times. The chain carries TRBV5-1 and TRBJ2-1; possible D gene TRBD1, 6 bases. Trimming took 0 bases from V and 6 from J, leaving 13 bases between them. CDR3 length: 15 amino acids. The germline V gene has CDR1 SGHRS and CDR2 YFSETQ. The CDR3 nucleotides are TGCGCCAGCAGCTTGGAGGTGGGGGCCGGCAATGAGCAGTTCTTC. This sequence encodes CASSLEVGAGNEQFF.

The chain employs TRBV20-1 and TRBJ2-5; 9 positions match TRBD2. CDR3 size: 15 residues. After removal of 5 bases from V and 5 bases from J, the junction contained 12 bases not matched to a gene. Germline loops: CDR1 DFQATT, CDR2 SNEGSKA (reference sequence). The CDR3 region has the DNA TGCAGTGCTCAAAGAAGGGCGGGGGGGCCGGAGACCCAGTACTTC. It specifies CSAQRRAGGPETQYF.

As concerns this clonotype: A junction boundary mismatches the germline segment, possibly from a read error. This rearrangement joins TRBV11-2 to TRBJ2-1, with D possibly being TRBD1 or TRBD2 (6 bases each). Germline V gives CDR1 SGHAT, CDR2 FQNNGV. The CDR3 covers 12 residues. CDR3 amino acids: CASSLSTGASYF. The CDR3 coding sequence is TGTGCCAGCAGCTTAAGTACGGGGGCCTCCTACTTC.

The V and J genes are TRBV2 and TRBJ1-6, with D tentatively TRBD1 (5 bases). CDR1 and CDR2 (germline): SNHLY, FYNNEI. The CDR3 runs to 18 residues. Trimming cost V 2 bases and J 0 bases, with 14 bases left between them. The CDR3 DNA follows: TGTGCCAGCAGTGAATGGGCGGCAGGGAGCTCCTATAATTCACCCCTCCACTTT. Protein sequence: CASSEWAAGSSYNSPLHF.

Only a few counts were recorded for this clonotype. The gene calls are TRBV10-2 and TRBJ1-3; possibly TRBD1 for D (5 bases). Germline V gene data show CDR1 as WSHSY and CDR2 as SAAADI. The V and J ends lost 4 bases and 7 bases respectively, with 11 bases between them. The CDR3 has 13 amino acids. The CDR3 nucleotides read TGCGCCAGCAGTGTCCCCGGGACTAACACCATATATTTT. This translates into CASSVPGTNTIYF.

In this sample, this clonotype turned up many times. This chain joins TRBV3-1 and TRBJ2-5, with 12 bases aligning to TRBD2. Germline CDR1 LGHDT, CDR2 YNNKEL (reference sequence). The CDR3 is 16 residues long. The V gene end was trimmed by 0 bases and the J gene end by 5 bases; junction bases not matched to a gene: 4. CDR3 amino acids: CASSQDSGTSGETQYF. The CDR3 nucleotides read TGTGCCAGCAGCCAAGATTCCGGGACTAGCGGGGAGACCCAGTACTTC.

This clonotype was seen more than once but under ten times. J is TRBJ2-1 and V is TRBV5-1; TRBD1 is a possible D gene (6 bases). Germline V CDR1 and CDR2: SGHRS, YFSETQ. V was trimmed by 2 bases and J by 5 bases, leaving 14 bases between them. CDR3 length: 15 amino acids. The CDR3 DNA follows: TGCGCCAGCAGCTTTGTGGCAGGGGTGAACAATGAGCAGTTCTTC. Protein product: CASSFVAGVNNEQFF.

This clonotype was counted between two and nine times. The chain is built from TRBV4-3 and TRBJ2-3; the D gene is possibly TRBD2 (5 bases). The CDR3 contains 14 residues. CDR1 and CDR2 (germline): LGHNA, YSLEER. Trimming removed 0 bases from V and 5 bases from J, with 9 bases in between. CDR3 protein: CASSQDVALDTQYF. The DNA for the CDR3 is TGCGCCAGCAGCCAAGACGTAGCGTTAGATACGCAGTATTTT.

This clonotype was seen more than once but under ten times. The chain has TRBV7-6 and TRBJ2-1; 7 positions agree with TRBD1. The J call may not be correct, given that the DNA end is closer to TRBJ2-7. This CDR3 has 12 amino acids. The germline V gene encodes CDR1 SGHVS and CDR2 FNYEAQ. The CDR3 coding sequence is TGTGCCAGCAGCCCGACAGGGCTCGAGCAGTACTTC. It encodes CASSPTGLEQYF.

As for this clonotype: Since a much larger clone is just one base distant, this may be a read error. The CDR3 protein is CASSLTNAANVLTF. The CDR3 DNA reads TGTGCCAGCAGTTTAACAAATGCGGCCAACGTCCTGACTTTC. The genes are TRBV12-3 or TRBV12-4 and TRBJ2-6, with unresolved D. The CDR3 is made up of 14 amino acids. Trimming cost V 2 bases and J 6 bases, with 8 bases left between them.

This chain connects TRBV12-3 or TRBV12-4 to TRBJ2-3, with 8 positions matching TRBD1. The CDR3 sequence is 17 residues long. V lost 3 bases and J lost 6; bases outside the gene matches: 14. The CDR3 DNA reads as TGTGCCAGCAGTTTCCGCCAACAGGGGGGCTTCTTTGATACGCAGTATTTT. Its translation: CASSFRQQGGFFDTQYF.

The rearrangement uses TRBV10-1 and TRBJ2-1; TRBD2 matches at 9 bases. The CDR3 spans 15 residues. Trimming took 0 bases from V and 10 from J; bases not matched to a gene: 7. Germline lookup yields CDR1 WNHNN and CDR2 SYGVQD (reference sequence). The DNA for the CDR3 is TGCGCCAGCAGTGAGTCCGGTAGCGGGAGTCGGGAGCAGTTCTTC. Translation: CASSESGSGSREQFF.

This clonotype was seen a handful of times. The rearrangement joins TRBV7-2 to TRBJ2-5, with 13 bases aligning to TRBD2. The CDR3 totals 17 residues. J was trimmed by 6 bases and V by 0 bases; bases with no gene match: 7. Germline V lookup: CDR1 SGHTA, CDR2 FQGNSA. This chain's CDR3 is CASSLAGLAGVGKTQYF. The CDR3, as DNA: TGTGCCAGCAGCTTAGCCGGACTAGCGGGAGTCGGAAAGACCCAGTACTTC.

The chain's CDR3 is CASSFTARGETQYF. For the CDR3, the DNA is TGTGCCAGCAGCTTCACAGCCCGAGGAGAGACCCAGTACTTC. The chain recombines TRBV7-9 with TRBJ2-5; no definite D call. Looked up from germline, CDR1 is SEHNR and CDR2 is FQNEAQ (reference sequence). V dropped 3 bases and J dropped 4 bases, with 12 bases sitting between them. This CDR3 is 14 amino acids long.

This clonotype was recorded many times. The chain has TRBV29-1 and TRBJ2-6, with D perhaps given as TRBD1 or TRBD2 (5 bases each). The CDR3 has 14 amino acids. Germline assignment: CDR1 SQVTM and CDR2 ANQGSEA. V was trimmed by 4 bases and J by 2 bases, leaving 9 bases between them. The CDR3: CSVAGGAGANVLTF. The CDR3 coding sequence is TGCAGCGTTGCTGGGGGAGCTGGGGCCAACGTCCTGACTTTC.

The gene calls are TRBV9 and TRBJ1-6; TRBD1 might be the D (5 bases). The CDR3 is 12 amino acids. The germline CDR1 and CDR2 sequences are SGDLS and YYNGEE. V gave up 5 bases and J gave up 13 bases, with 13 bases separating them. The CDR3 reads CASSDTGPPLHF. CDR3 DNA: TGTGCCAGCAGTGACACGGGGCCTCCCCTCCACTTT.

The table lists this clonotype with a few counts. V gene TRBV6-1 combines with J gene TRBJ2-7; TRBD2 agrees at 10 bases. There are 18 residues in the CDR3. The trim removed 6 bases at V and 0 bases at J, leaving 14 bases unmatched. Germline-derived CDR1 and CDR2 are MNHNS and SASEGT. CDR3 residues: CASSPSGLATYPSYEQYF. The CDR3 nucleotides are TGTGCCAGCAGCCCATCGGGACTAGCGACTTACCCCTCCTACGAGCAGTACTTC.